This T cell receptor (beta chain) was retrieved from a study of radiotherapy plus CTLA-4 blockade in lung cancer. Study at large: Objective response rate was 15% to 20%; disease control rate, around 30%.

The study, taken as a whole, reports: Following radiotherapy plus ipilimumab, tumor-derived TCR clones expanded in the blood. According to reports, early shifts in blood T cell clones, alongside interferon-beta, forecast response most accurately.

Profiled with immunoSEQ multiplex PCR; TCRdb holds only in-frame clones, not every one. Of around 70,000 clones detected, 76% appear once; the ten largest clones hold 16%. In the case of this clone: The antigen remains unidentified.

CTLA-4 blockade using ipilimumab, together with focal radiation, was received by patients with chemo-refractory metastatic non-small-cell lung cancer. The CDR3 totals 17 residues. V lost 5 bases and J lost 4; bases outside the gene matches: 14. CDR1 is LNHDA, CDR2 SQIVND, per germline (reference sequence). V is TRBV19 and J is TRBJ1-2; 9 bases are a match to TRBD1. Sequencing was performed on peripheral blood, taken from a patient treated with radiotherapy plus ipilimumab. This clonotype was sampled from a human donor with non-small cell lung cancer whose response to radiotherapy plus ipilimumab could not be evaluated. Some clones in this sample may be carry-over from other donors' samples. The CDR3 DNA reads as TGTGCCAGTAGTGGGTTGGCTGGGACAGGGATTACCTATGGCTACACCTTC. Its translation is CASSGLAGTGITYGYTF.